The 9 T cell receptor beta chains below all came from one sample that was sequenced in a study of patients and donors after allogeneic stem cell transplantation. One entry per CDR3 protein, called by TCRdb with MiXCR from the RT-PCR reads. The table records roughly 12,000 distinct CDR3 sequences, 20% to 25% of them present only once. Sequenced material: blood, either unsorted or a sorted T cell fraction (not recorded which). These receptors came from a human donor who was either an allogeneic HSCT recipient or a stem cell or donor lymphocyte infusion donor (not recorded which). It is not recorded whose cells these are; they may come from a transplant donor.

The V and J genes are TRBV27 and TRBJ2-7; 12 positions agree with TRBD2. This CDR3 is 14 amino acids long. Germline V lookup: CDR1 MNHEY, CDR2 SMNVEV (reference sequence). V shed 6 bases, J shed 5 bases, and the junction held 5 bases outside the gene matches. CDR3 amino acids: CASRLLAGGHEQYF. For the CDR3, the DNA is TGTGCCAGCAGGTTACTAGCGGGAGGCCACGAGCAGTACTTC.

The J gene is TRBJ1-1, the V gene TRBV7-9; D is ambiguous. Germline V gives CDR1 SEHNR, CDR2 FQNEAQ (reference sequence). Trimming stripped 8 bases from V and 8 bases from J, with 6 bases between. This CDR3 region has 9 residues. The chain's CDR3 is CASGGEAFF. DNA of the CDR3: TGTGCCAGCGGAGGGGAAGCTTTCTTT.

This clonotype was counted between two and nine times. The chain couples TRBV5-4 to TRBJ2-1, with TRBD2 matching 8 bases. Germline-derived CDR1 and CDR2 are SGHNT and YYREEE (reference sequence). The CDR3 extends over 15 amino acids. V shed 5 bases and J 9 bases; nucleotides not matched to a gene: 13. Written as DNA, the CDR3 is TGTGCCAGCAGTCCCTGGGGCGGGAGGATTGGTGAGCAGTTCTTC. Amino acid sequence: CASSPWGGRIGEQFF.

The table lists this clonotype with a few counts. The chain uses TRBV29-1 and TRBJ1-1; TRBD1 matches at 10 bases. Germline-derived CDR1 and CDR2 are SQVTM and ANQGSEA. CDR3 size: 13 residues. V shed 8 bases, J shed 7 bases, and the junction held 10 bases outside the gene matches. The CDR3 coding sequence is TGCAGCACCGCCCCCGGGACAGGGGTTGAAGCTTTCTTT. It encodes CSTAPGTGVEAFF.

The chain uses TRBV7-2 and TRBJ2-3; D is uncertain. Trimming cost V 2 bases and J 0 bases, with 9 bases left between them. The CDR3 is made up of 15 amino acids. Germline CDR1 reads SGHTA; CDR2 reads FQGNSA. The CDR3 DNA reads as TGTGCCAGCAGCTTAATTGAAACTAGCACAGATACGCAGTATTTT. Protein product: CASSLIETSTDTQYF.

In this sample, this clonotype turned up a few times. V and J are TRBV15 and TRBJ1-5; TRBD1 might be the D (6 bases). The CDR3 totals 15 residues. The V gene's germline CDR1 is LNHNV and CDR2 YYDKDF (reference sequence). The germline V and J ends were trimmed by 0 bases and 0 bases, with 6 bases remaining between them. The CDR3 region is CATSRETGSNQPQHF. The DNA of the CDR3 is TGTGCCACCAGCAGAGAGACAGGTAGCAATCAGCCCCAGCATTTT. The full variable domain, completed using reference TRBV15 and TRBJ1-5, is DAMVIQNPRYQVTQFGKPVTLSCSQTLNHNVMYWYQQKSSQAPKLLFHYYDKDFNNEADTPDNFQSRRPNTSFCFLDIRSPGLGDTAMYLCATSRETGSNQPQHFGDGTRLSIL.

Concerning this clonotype itself: This CDR3 is missing its conserved last phenylalanine or tryptophan, likely due to a read error. The chain combines TRBV19 with TRBJ1-2; 7 positions match TRBD1. In germline, CDR1 is LNHDA, CDR2 SQIVND (reference sequence). This CDR3 spans 13 amino acids. V lost 9 bases, J lost 6 bases, and 10 bases stayed unmatched. The CDR3, as DNA: TGTGCCAGCGGAAGAGGGACAGCTAATGGCTACACCTTA. Translation gives CASGRGTANGYTL.

This clonotype was seen only once. The V gene is TRBV29-1, the J gene TRBJ2-3; D is ambiguous. Germline V gives CDR1 SQVTM, CDR2 ANQGSEA. This CDR3 region has 14 residues. The V end lost 4 bases, the J end lost 0 bases, and 11 bases lay between the germline ends. CDR3 coding DNA: TGCAGCGTTGGTGCGGTTCTTAGCACAGATACGCAGTATTTT. This sequence encodes CSVGAVLSTDTQYF.

Within the sample, this clonotype is medium-sized. J is TRBJ1-1 and V is TRBV27; maybe TRBD1 (6 bases). This CDR3 contains 13 residues. The V end lost 8 bases, the J end lost 4 bases, and 14 bases lay between the germline ends. From germline, CDR1 is MNHEY and CDR2 SMNVEV (reference sequence). CDR3 protein: CASSRDITTEAFF. DNA for the CDR3: TGTGCCAGCTCCAGGGACATAACCACTGAAGCTTTCTTT.